This T cell receptor beta chain originates from a study of T cell responses to AZD1222 COVID-19 vaccine. General study findings and limits: Spike-wide coverage was observed for vaccine-associated CD4 TCRs, with dominant responses at 160-218 and 743-854.

There are 14 residues in the CDR3. The V gene's germline CDR1 is SGHDN and CDR2 FVKESK. V lost 4 bases, J lost 7 bases, and 13 bases lay in between. Measured with immunoSEQ multiplex PCR; TCRdb has only the in-frame clones, and not every one. The sample has some 110,000 clones; roughly nine tenths are singletons. A word on this clone: What it recognizes is unknown.

This sample comprised peripheral blood, obtained 28 days after the second AZD1222 dose. The chain links TRBV14 to TRBJ1-4; tentative D call: TRBD1 (6 bases). This sequence was found in an adult who received the AZD1222 COVID-19 vaccine. For the CDR3, the DNA is TGTGCCAGCAGCCCCAGGGGCCCCTCTGAAAAACTGTTTTTT. This codes for CASSPRGPSEKLFF.